The 15 T cell receptor beta chains below all came from one sample that was sequenced in a study of PD-L1 blockade in urothelial cancer (dated by TCRdb to about 2017). The library was built by means of the immunoSEQ multiplex PCR assay. TCRdb took over this immuneACCESS table, retaining in-frame rearrangements with V and J assigned. Such tables are incomplete; in checked studies, under half of the missing clones stem from an unresolved V gene, and the remainder is unexplained. This sample lists some 41,000 clones; around four fifths were detected once. Of the sample, about 15% falls within the top ten clones. This specimen's time point label, interpreted: peripheral blood 6 weeks after treatment start. The source material was PBMCs, sampled around atezolizumab (anti-PD-L1) treatment. These receptors came from a man aged 55 to 70 with urothelial cancer.

The gene calls are TRBV11-2 and TRBJ2-3; the match to TRBD1 covers 7 bases. This CDR3 contains 15 residues. Germline V gene sequence: CDR1 SGHAT, CDR2 FQNNGV. Germline trimming cut 5 bases from V and 2 bases from J; bases unmatched to any gene: 7. The CDR3 DNA sequence: TGTGCCAGCAGCCCTGACAGGGTGGACACAGATACGCAGTATTTT. Residues: CASSPDRVDTDTQYF.

This chain connects TRBV15 to TRBJ1-5; D not certain. V lost 0 bases, J lost 0 bases, and 9 bases lay in between. There are 16 residues in the CDR3. CDR1 and CDR2 (germline): LNHNV, YYDKDF (reference sequence). Here the CDR3 reads CATSRDGGLSNQPQHF. The CDR3 nucleotides are TGTGCCACCAGCAGAGATGGAGGGCTTAGCAATCAGCCCCAGCATTTT.

The chain employs TRBV2 and TRBJ2-5; 10 bases match TRBD2. V lost 2 bases to trimming and J lost 7 bases; unmatched junction nucleotides: 13. The CDR3 runs 17 residues. In germline, CDR1 is SNHLY, CDR2 FYNNEI. CDR3 loop: CASSEIPSGGAVRTQYF. CDR3 DNA: TGTGCCAGCAGTGAAATACCGAGCGGGGGGGCAGTTAGGACCCAGTACTTC.

This chain connects TRBV5-1 to TRBJ2-5, with 13 bases fitting TRBD2. In germline, CDR1 is SGHRS, CDR2 YFSETQ. The CDR3 is 16 amino acids. With 4 bases clipped from V and 1 base from J, the junction kept 4 bases outside the gene matches. CDR3 region: CASSTTSGGAQETQYF. As DNA, the CDR3 is TGCGCCAGCAGCACTACTAGCGGGGGGGCCCAAGAGACCCAGTACTTC.

The V and J genes are TRBV18 and TRBJ2-7; TRBD1 matches at 7 bases. Looked up from germline, CDR1 is KGHSH and CDR2 is LQKENI. The CDR3 is 14 residues long. The V segment lost 3 bases and the J segment 3 bases; nucleotides outside the gene matches: 5. The CDR3 protein is CASSPTGEDYEQYF. CDR3 bases: TGTGCCAGCTCACCCACAGGGGAAGACTACGAGCAGTACTTC.

This clone was detected only a few times. This chain connects TRBV5-1 to TRBJ1-1; D perhaps matches TRBD1 (5 bases). The germline V gene encodes CDR1 SGHRS and CDR2 YFSETQ. This CDR3 comprises 16 residues. V was clipped by 3 bases and J by 5 bases, with 20 bases between them. CDR3 bases: TGCGCCAGCAGCTATACCCTTGGGGGGGAGGAGACTGAAGCTTTCTTT. Protein: CASSYTLGGEETEAFF.

The V and J genes are TRBV30 and TRBJ1-6, with unresolved D. CDR1 and CDR2 (germline): GTSNPN, SVGIG (reference sequence). This CDR3 is built from 15 residues. Trimming removed 2 bases from V and 9 bases from J, with 17 bases in between. The CDR3 bases are TGTGCCTGGAGTTCCCCTTTTCCGGGTCCTTCACCCCTCCACTTT. It is translated as CAWSSPFPGPSPLHF.

The V call is TRBV6-1, the J call TRBJ2-7; TRBD1 matches at 7 bases. Germline V lookup: CDR1 MNHNS, CDR2 SASEGT. After removal of 7 bases from V and 2 bases from J, the junction contained 11 bases not matched to a gene. This CDR3 is 15 amino acids long. The CDR3 DNA sequence: TGTGCCAGCACTCCCGTCTCCGGGACAGCCTACGAGCAGTACTTC. Encoded protein: CASTPVSGTAYEQYF.

The chain recombines TRBV5-6 with TRBJ2-3; TRBD2 matches at 9 bases. Germline trimming cut 2 bases from V and 3 bases from J; bases unmatched to any gene: 7. The CDR3 runs 16 residues. From germline, CDR1 is SGHDT and CDR2 YYEEEE. CDR3 in DNA: TGTGCCAGCAGCTTATGGCGGGGGGGTAGAACAGATACGCAGTATTTT. Translation: CASSLWRGGRTDTQYF.

The gene calls are TRBV27 and TRBJ2-1, with TRBD1 identical over 7 bases. Germline CDR1 reads MNHEY; CDR2 reads SMNVEV (reference sequence). The CDR3 loop spans 15 amino acids. V dropped 5 bases and J dropped 3; count of bases not matched to a gene: 7. The CDR3 nucleotides are TGTGCCAGCAGTACACGTCGGGACAGCTACAATGAGCAGTTCTTC. Its translation: CASSTRRDSYNEQFF.

The chain is built from TRBV5-6 and TRBJ1-2; unclear D gene. V was pared by 0 bases and J by 4 bases, with 7 bases between. The CDR3 covers 13 residues. CDR1 is SGHDT and CDR2 is YYEEEE in the germline V gene. This CDR3 reads CASSLDNSYGYTF. Written as DNA, the CDR3 is TGTGCCAGCAGCTTGGACAACAGCTATGGCTACACCTTC. Variable domain in full (rest from reference TRBV5-6 and TRBJ1-2): DAGVTQSPTHLIKTRGQQVTLRCSPKSGHDTVSWYQQALGQGPQFIFQYYEEEERQRGNFPDRFSGHQFPNYSSELNVNALLLGDSALYLCASSLDNSYGYTFGSGTRLTVV.

This chain links TRBV9 with TRBJ2-2; unclear D gene. The CDR3 contains 13 residues. CDR1 is SGDLS, CDR2 YYNGEE, per germline. V lost 4 bases, J lost 5 bases, and 9 bases lay in between. CDR3 nucleotide sequence: TGTGCCAGCAGCCCCCAGTTGACCGGGGAGCTGTTTTTT. It encodes CASSPQLTGELFF.

This sequence joins TRBV9 and TRBJ1-3; a weak D match, TRBD1 (5 bases). The germline gives CDR1 SGDLS, CDR2 YYNGEE. The CDR3 contains 16 residues. The ends were cut back, 2 bases at V and 0 bases at J, with 12 bases in the middle. CDR3 DNA: TGTGCCAGCAGCGTGGGGCGTGAGAGCTCTGGAAACACCATATATTTT. This translates into CASSVGRESSGNTIYF.

The J gene is TRBJ2-3, the V gene TRBV7-2; D may be TRBD2 (5 bases). The length of the CDR3 is 13 residues. V was clipped by 6 bases and J by 3 bases, with 10 bases between them. CDR1 SGHTA and CDR2 FQGNSA come from the germline V gene. The CDR3 region is CASRSGGTDTQYF. DNA for the CDR3: TGTGCCAGCAGAAGCGGCGGGACAGATACGCAGTATTTT.

Note on this clone: One junction end disagrees with the germline gene, perhaps due to a read error. The V gene is TRBV6-1, the J gene TRBJ1-5; 7 bases map to TRBD1. The germline gives CDR1 MNHNS, CDR2 SASEGT. The CDR3 sequence is 13 residues long. DNA of the CDR3: TGTGCCAGCAGTGGACAGGGAGTGCAGCTCCAGCATTTT. Residues: CASSGQGVQLQHF.